A selection of T cell receptor beta chains follows, all from one sample in a study of radiotherapy plus CTLA-4 blockade in lung cancer. TCRdb's table, derived via immunoSEQ multiplex PCR, lists solely in-frame clones and lacks some. Among over 75,000 clones listed, 83% were seen once. The input for sequencing was peripheral blood, taken from a patient treated with radiotherapy plus ipilimumab. These receptors were obtained from a human donor with non-small cell lung cancer who had stable disease on radiotherapy plus ipilimumab. The CDR3 runs from the conserved cysteine through the conserved F or W. Fields, in order: V gene, J gene, D gene, CDR3 length, clone size, CDR3 DNA, CDR3 protein. A D gene is named only where the DNA matches it firmly. Some rows have no size entry. The others give once, few or many, or a class for an expanded clone.

V: TRBV2; J: TRBJ1-5; D: .; length: 14; size: .; DNA: TGTGCCAGCACTGGACCTTATAGCAATCAGCCCCAGCATTTT; CDR3: CASTGPYSNQPQHF
V: TRBV12-5; J: TRBJ2-5; D: TRBD1; length: 14; size: .; DNA: TGTGCTAGTGGCGCGGGACAGGGGGTAGAGACCCAGTACTTC; CDR3: CASGAGQGVETQYF
V: TRBV27; J: TRBJ1-6; D: .; length: 13; size: .; DNA: TGTGCCAGCAGTATGAAGGGTAATTCACCCCTCCACTTT; CDR3: CASSMKGNSPLHF
V: TRBV30; J: TRBJ2-7; D: TRBD2; length: 14; size: .; DNA: TGTGCCTGGAGCCGCGGGGGGAGCTCCTACGAGCAGTACTTC; CDR3: CAWSRGGSSYEQYF
V: TRBV5-6; J: TRBJ2-7; D: TRBD2; length: 16; size: .; DNA: TGTGCCAGCAGCTTGATGGCTAGCGGGAGGGGGTACGAGCAGTACTTC; CDR3: CASSLMASGRGYEQYF
V: TRBV19; J: TRBJ1-2; D: TRBD1; length: 15; size: .; DNA: TGTGCCAGTAGTATAGGACCACAGGGGAACTATGGCTACACCTTC; CDR3: CASSIGPQGNYGYTF
V: TRBV5-4; J: TRBJ2-7; D: .; length: 14; size: few; DNA: TGTGCCAGCAGCCCTGGATGGGGGGCCTACGAGCAGTACTTC; CDR3: CASSPGWGAYEQYF
V: TRBV28; J: TRBJ1-5; D: TRBD1; length: 14; size: .; DNA: TGTGCCAGCAGTTCGGGACAGATCAATCAGCCCCAGCATTTT; CDR3: CASSSGQINQPQHF
V: TRBV9; J: TRBJ2-3; D: TRBD2; length: 16; size: .; DNA: TGTGCCAGCAGCGTAGGGACCGGGACTAGGTCGGATACGCAGTATTTT; CDR3: CASSVGTGTRSDTQYF
V: TRBV6-9; J: TRBJ2-3; D: TRBD2; length: 15; size: .; DNA: TGTGCCAGCTCTCTGACTAGCGGGGTGACAGATACGCAGTATTTT; CDR3: CASSLTSGVTDTQYF
V: TRBV28; J: TRBJ1-2; D: TRBD1; length: 12; size: .; DNA: TGTGCCAGCAGTTTTTCAGGACAGGGTTGCACCTTC; CDR3: CASSFSGQGCTF
V: TRBV5-4; J: TRBJ2-5; D: TRBD2; length: 17; size: once; DNA: TGTGCCAGCAGCTTGGCACTAGCGGGAGGGGCGGTAAAGACCCAGTACTTC; CDR3: CASSLALAGGAVKTQYF
V: TRBV28; J: TRBJ1-2; D: TRBD1; length: 13; size: .; DNA: TGTGCCAGCAGTCCCGACAGGGTTGGAGGCTACACCTTC; CDR3: CASSPDRVGGYTF
V: TRBV9; J: TRBJ2-1; D: TRBD2; length: 15; size: few; DNA: TGTGCCAGCAGCCTCCAGAGCGGGGGGGGCAATGAGCAGTTCTTC; CDR3: CASSLQSGGGNEQFF
V: TRBV7-6; J: TRBJ2-7; D: .; length: 16; size: once; DNA: TGTGCCAGCAGCTCTAAGCTTAATTTCGGACCGAGCGAGCAGTACTTC; CDR3: CASSSKLNFGPSEQYF
V: TRBV7-3; J: TRBJ1-4; D: TRBD1; length: 14; size: .; DNA: TGTGCCAGCAGACGGGACAGACTGCGGGAAAAACTGTTTTTT; CDR3: CASRRDRLREKLFF
V: TRBV29-1; J: TRBJ1-1; D: .; length: 12; size: .; DNA: TGCAGCGTAGACGGGGGGCTCACTGAAGCTTTCTTT; CDR3: CSVDGGLTEAFF
V: TRBV9; J: TRBJ2-1; D: .; length: 14; size: .; DNA: TGTGCCAGCGGAAAGGGGAGCTCCTACAATGAGCAGTTCTTC; CDR3: CASGKGSSYNEQFF
V: TRBV6-6; J: TRBJ2-7; D: .; length: 14; size: .; DNA: TGTGCCAGCAGTTACTTTCCCGACAACTACGAGCAGTACTTC; CDR3: CASSYFPDNYEQYF
V: TRBV18; J: TRBJ2-3; D: .; length: 13; size: .; DNA: TGTGCCAGCTCACCAAGGGGGACAGATACGCAGTATTTT; CDR3: CASSPRGTDTQYF
V: TRBV30; J: TRBJ1-2; D: TRBD1; length: 13; size: .; DNA: TGTGCCTGGAGTGTACAGGGGGGGAAGGGCTACACCTTC; CDR3: CAWSVQGGKGYTF
V: TRBV15; J: TRBJ2-2; D: .; length: 16; size: .; DNA: TGTGCCACCAGTCCCTGGAGGACAGCGAACACCGGGGAGCTGTTTTTT; CDR3: CATSPWRTANTGELFF